These T cell receptor beta chains were read from a single sample in a study of T cell clones after liver transplantation. Profiled with immunoSEQ multiplex PCR; TCRdb holds only in-frame clones, not every one. The sample has roughly 67,000 clones, around 92% seen once. This specimen was CD4+ T cells from blood, taken approximately 26 months after liver transplant. The receptor set was obtained from a human patient who received a liver transplant. The graft donor may account for some of the T cells. Each CDR3 is given with its conserved first and last residue. D genes are given only for firm matches. A row's size may be missing; if present it is once, few, many or a size class.

j_gene	abundance	v_gene	d_gene	CDR3nt	CDR3aa
TRBJ2-1	NA	TRBV9	NA	TGTGCCAGCAGCGTAAGTACTAGTTTCGGCAATGAGCAGTTCTTC	CASSVSTSFGNEQFF
TRBJ1-1	NA	TRBV5-1	NA	TGCGCCAGCAGCTTCTCCAGGGAGGTAAGCACTGAAGCTTTCTTT	CASSFSREVSTEAFF
TRBJ1-1	once	TRBV5-4	NA	TGCGCCAGCAGCCAAGGTCATACGGGGAACACTGAAGCTTTCTTT	CASSQGHTGNTEAFF
TRBJ1-1	NA	TRBV5-1	TRBD1	TGCGCCAGCAGCTTCGACAGGGACACTGAAGCTTTCTTT	CASSFDRDTEAFF
TRBJ1-2	NA	TRBV14	NA	TGTGCCAGCAGCCCCGGGACACTCGGCTACACCTTC	CASSPGTLGYTF
TRBJ2-5	NA	TRBV6-1	NA	TGTGCCAGCAGTGACGGGGTACAAGAGACCCAGTACTTC	CASSDGVQETQYF
TRBJ2-1	NA	TRBV7-3	TRBD1	TGTGCCAGCAGCCCGGGACAGTACAATGAGCAGTTCTTC	CASSPGQYNEQFF
TRBJ2-5	NA	TRBV28	TRBD1	TGTGCCAGCAGGGGACAGGGCGGTGAGACCCAGTACTTC	CASRGQGGETQYF
TRBJ2-7	NA	TRBV5-8	TRBD2	TGTGCCAGCAGCATCGGACTAGCGGGAGACGAGCAGTACTTC	CASSIGLAGDEQYF
TRBJ2-2	NA	TRBV9	TRBD2	TGTGCCAGCAGCGTAGGAGGTACTAGCGCCAGTCGGGCGACGAACACCGGGGAGCTGTTTTTT	CASSVGGTSASRATNTGELFF
TRBJ1-1	NA	TRBV9	TRBD1	TGTGCCAGCAGCGTATTTCGCTCAGGGGGGAACACTGAAGCTTTCTTT	CASSVFRSGGNTEAFF
TRBJ2-1	NA	TRBV2	TRBD2	TGTGCCAGCAGTGGACTAGCGAGCTCCTACAATGAGCAGTTCTTC	CASSGLASSYNEQFF
TRBJ2-7	NA	TRBV30	TRBD2	TGTGCCTGGAGTGTATACGCCGGGGGGGACTGGCACGAGCAGTACTTC	CAWSVYAGGDWHEQYF
TRBJ2-3	NA	TRBV11-3	TRBD2	TGTGCCAGCAGTAAGGGACTAGCGGGAGATACGCAGTATTTT	CASSKGLAGDTQYF
TRBJ1-1	NA	TRBV19	NA	TGTGCCAGTAGTCTCCCGAACACTGAAGCTTTCTTT	CASSLPNTEAFF
TRBJ2-1	NA	TRBV7-6	NA	TGTGCCAGCTCCCCGGAACAGGGCAGTCTATTCAATGAGCAGTTCTTC	CASSPEQGSLFNEQFF
TRBJ2-5	NA	TRBV5-1	TRBD1	TGCGCCAGCAGCTTGTTAGGGGGCGGGGAGACCCAGTACTTC	CASSLLGGGETQYF
TRBJ1-5	few	TRBV19	NA	TGTGCCAGTAGTATAGGAAGACAGCAGCCCCAGCATTTT	CASSIGRQQPQHF